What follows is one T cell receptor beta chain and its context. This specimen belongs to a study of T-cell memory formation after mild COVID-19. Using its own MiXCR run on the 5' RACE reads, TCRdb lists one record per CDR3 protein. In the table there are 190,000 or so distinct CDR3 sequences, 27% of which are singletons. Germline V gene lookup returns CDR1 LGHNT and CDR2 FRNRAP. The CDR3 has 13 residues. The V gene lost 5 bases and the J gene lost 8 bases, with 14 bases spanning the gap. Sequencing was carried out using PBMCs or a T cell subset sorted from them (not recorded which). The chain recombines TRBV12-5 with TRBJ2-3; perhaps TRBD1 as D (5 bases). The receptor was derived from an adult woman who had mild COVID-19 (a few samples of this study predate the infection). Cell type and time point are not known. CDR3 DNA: TGTGCTAGTGGTGGACGGGTCCAGGGTACGCAGTATTTT. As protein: CASGGRVQGTQYF.